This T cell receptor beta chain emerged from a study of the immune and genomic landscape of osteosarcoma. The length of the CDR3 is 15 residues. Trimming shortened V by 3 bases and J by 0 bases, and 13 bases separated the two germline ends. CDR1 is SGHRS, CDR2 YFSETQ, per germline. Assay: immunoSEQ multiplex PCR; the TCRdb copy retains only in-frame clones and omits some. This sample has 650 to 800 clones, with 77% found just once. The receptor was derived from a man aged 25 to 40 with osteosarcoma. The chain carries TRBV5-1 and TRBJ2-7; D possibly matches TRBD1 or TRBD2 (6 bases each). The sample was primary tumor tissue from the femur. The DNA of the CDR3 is TGCGCCAGCAGCTGGGGGGCCGGTAGCTCCTACGAGCAGTACTTC. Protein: CASSWGAGSSYEQYF.